Here is one T cell receptor (beta chain) with its context. These data belong to a study of T-cell reconstitution after alpha-beta-depleted transplantation in children. The CDR3 spans 16 residues. CDR1 is DFQATT and CDR2 is SNEGSKA in the germline V gene (reference sequence). Trimming took off 1 base at V and 0 bases at J, with 13 bases between the two ends. As it was prepared, the TCRbeta library received unique molecular identifiers. TCRdb reprocessed the PCR reads with MiXCR, giving one entry per CDR3 protein. The sample includes 540,000 or so distinct CDR3 sequences, under 30% seen only once; the top ten take 11% to 15%.

The genes are TRBV20-1 and TRBJ2-4; D is unresolved. The source was PBMCs, mostly from graft donor cells, collected 360 days after TCRalphabeta/CD19-depleted stem cell transplant. This receptor was taken from a boy in the first two years of life who had a stem cell transplant for acute myeloid leukemia, so the T cells may come from the graft donor. The CDR3 bases are TGCAGTGCTAGAGTTTACAGAAACCTAGCCAAAAACATTCAGTACTTC. Residues: CSARVYRNLAKNIQYF.